The 8 T cell receptor beta chains below all came from one sample that was sequenced in a study of chemoradiotherapy in HPV16-positive cancers. This table comes from immunoSEQ multiplex PCR, and its TCRdb copy is limited to in-frame clones, with some not included. The table includes under 7,500 clones, around 83% detected once. The sequencing here drew on tumor tissue, taken from a patient who underwent chemoradiotherapy. The source of these receptors is a human donor with HPV-associated anogenital cancer.

The V call is TRBV4-1, the J call TRBJ1-4; a weak D match, TRBD1 (6 bases). V was clipped by 1 base and J by 4 bases, with 10 bases between them. The CDR3 covers 15 residues. The germline V gene has CDR1 MGHRA and CDR2 YSYEKL. CDR3 in amino acids: CASSQGGQINEKLFF. CDR3 nucleotides: TGCGCCAGCAGCCAAGGTGGACAGATTAATGAAAAACTGTTTTTT.

This clone was counted between two and nine times. The chain is built from TRBV5-1 and TRBJ2-3; 8 bases match TRBD2. The germline gives CDR1 SGHRS, CDR2 YFSETQ. V trimming: 5 bases; J trimming: 6 bases; junction bases outside the gene matches: 11. This CDR3 region has 15 residues. CDR3 DNA sequence: TGCGCCAGCAGGTATTACGGGGGGGCCCCCGATACGCAGTATTTT. Protein sequence: CASRYYGGAPDTQYF.

The genes are TRBV6-6 and TRBJ1-6; 7 bases are a match to TRBD1. Germline V gene lookup returns CDR1 MNHNY and CDR2 SVGAGI (reference sequence). Germline trimming cut 4 bases from V and 5 bases from J; bases unmatched to any gene: 5. The CDR3 runs 15 residues. The CDR3 DNA follows: TGTGCCAGCAGTTCCAGACAGGGAGATAATTCACCCCTCCACTTT. Protein sequence: CASSSRQGDNSPLHF.

The chain links TRBV7-9 to TRBJ2-7; TRBD1 agrees at 7 bases. Trimming removed 4 bases from V and 6 bases from J; junction bases left unmatched: 9. The CDR3 is 14 residues long. The V gene's germline CDR1 is SEHNR and CDR2 FQNEAQ (reference sequence). The CDR3 loop is CASSSGTVGSEQYF. The CDR3 DNA follows: TGTGCCAGCAGCTCCGGGACAGTTGGCTCCGAGCAGTACTTC.

This clone was observed a handful of times. The J gene is TRBJ1-6, the V gene TRBV5-1, with a possible D match to TRBD1 (6 bases). Between the trimmed V and J ends, which lost 3 bases and 7 bases, there was a span of 11 bases. CDR3 size: 14 residues. Germline V gene lookup returns CDR1 SGHRS and CDR2 YFSETQ. The CDR3, as DNA: TGCGCCAGCAGCTACGGGGGCACCAATTCACCCCTCCACTTT. It codes for CASSYGGTNSPLHF.

This clone has just one count. This chain joins TRBV9 and TRBJ2-7; TRBD2 aligns across 7 bases. The CDR3 is 15 residues long. Germline V gene lookup returns CDR1 SGDLS and CDR2 YYNGEE. V trimming: 1 base; J trimming: 0 bases; junction bases outside the gene matches: 4. CDR3 sequence: CASSVLGGGSYEQYF. The CDR3 nucleotides read TGTGCCAGCAGCGTATTAGGCGGGGGCTCCTACGAGCAGTACTTC.

J is TRBJ1-5 and V is TRBV28, with 7 bases matching TRBD1. The V gene end was trimmed by 5 bases and the J gene end by 2 bases; junction bases not matched to a gene: 6. The CDR3 sequence is 15 residues long. The germline V gene has CDR1 MDHEN and CDR2 SYDVKM. The CDR3 reads CASSTPGGRNQPQHF. The DNA for the CDR3 is TGTGCCAGCAGTACCCCAGGGGGGCGCAATCAGCCCCAGCATTTT.

The chain recombines TRBV5-5 with TRBJ1-2; maybe TRBD1 (5 bases). The CDR3 is 15 amino acids. Germline values: CDR1 SGHKS, CDR2 YYEKEE (reference sequence). V was clipped by 0 bases and J by 2 bases, with 11 bases between them. The CDR3 sequence is CASSLALEGNYGYTF. DNA of the CDR3: TGTGCCAGCAGCTTGGCCCTTGAGGGGAACTATGGCTACACCTTC. The whole variable domain, filled in from reference TRBV5-5 and TRBJ1-2, reads DAGVTQSPTHLIKTRGQQVTLRCSPISGHKSVSWYQQVLGQGPQFIFQYYEKEERGRGNFPDRFSARQFPNYSSELNVNALLLGDSALYLCASSLALEGNYGYTFGSGTRLTVV.